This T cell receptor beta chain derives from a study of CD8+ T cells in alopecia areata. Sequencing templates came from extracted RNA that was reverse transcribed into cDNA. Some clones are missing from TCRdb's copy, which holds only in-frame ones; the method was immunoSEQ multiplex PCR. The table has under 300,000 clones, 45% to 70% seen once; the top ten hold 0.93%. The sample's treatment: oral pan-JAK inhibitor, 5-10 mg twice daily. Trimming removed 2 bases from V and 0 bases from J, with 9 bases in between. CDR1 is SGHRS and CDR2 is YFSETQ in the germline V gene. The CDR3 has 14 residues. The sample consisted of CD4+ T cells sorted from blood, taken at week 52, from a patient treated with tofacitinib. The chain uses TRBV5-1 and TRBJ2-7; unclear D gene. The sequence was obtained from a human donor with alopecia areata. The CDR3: CASSFLGTSYEQYF. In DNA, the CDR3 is TGCGCCAGCAGCTTTTTGGGCACCTCCTACGAGCAGTACTTC. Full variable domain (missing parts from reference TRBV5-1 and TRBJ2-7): KAGVTQTPRYLIKTRGQQVTLSCSPISGHRSVSWYQQTPGQGLQFLFEYFSETQRNKGNFPGRFSGRQFSNSRSEMNVSTLELGDSALYLCASSFLGTSYEQYFGPGTRLTVT.